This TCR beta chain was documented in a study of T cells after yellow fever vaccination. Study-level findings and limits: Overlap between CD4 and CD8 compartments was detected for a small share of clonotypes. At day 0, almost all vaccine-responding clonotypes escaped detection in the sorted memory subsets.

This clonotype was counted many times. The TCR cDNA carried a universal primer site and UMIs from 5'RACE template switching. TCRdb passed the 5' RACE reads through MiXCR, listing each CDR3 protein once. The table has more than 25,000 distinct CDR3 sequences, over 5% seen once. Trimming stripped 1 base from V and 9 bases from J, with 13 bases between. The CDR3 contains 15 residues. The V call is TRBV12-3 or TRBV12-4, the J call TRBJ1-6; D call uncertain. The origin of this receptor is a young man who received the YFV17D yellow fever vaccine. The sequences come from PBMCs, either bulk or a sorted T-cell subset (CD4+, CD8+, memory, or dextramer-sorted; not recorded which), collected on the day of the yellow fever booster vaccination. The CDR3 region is CASSLGGSNFSPLHF. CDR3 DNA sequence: TGTGCCAGCAGTTTAGGAGGGTCGAACTTTTCACCCCTCCACTTT.